This section outlines one T cell receptor beta chain sequence together with its context. Some clones are missing from TCRdb's copy, which holds only in-frame ones; the method was immunoSEQ multiplex PCR. The table includes tens of thousands of clones, roughly 81% detected once. The sample is drawn from a study of T cell responses to AZD1222 COVID-19 vaccine. The CDR3 consists of 15 residues. Germline CDR1 SGHAT, CDR2 FQNNGV. With 1 base clipped from V and 7 bases from J, the junction kept 7 bases outside the gene matches. This TCR was sampled from an adult in good health. This chain connects TRBV11-2 to TRBJ2-1, with 7 bases lining up with TRBD1. The source was peripheral blood, collected on day 0 of AZD1222 vaccination. CDR3 protein: CASSLGTGIGNEQFF. Here the CDR3 DNA reads TGTGCCAGCAGCTTAGGGACAGGAATTGGGAATGAGCAGTTCTTC.